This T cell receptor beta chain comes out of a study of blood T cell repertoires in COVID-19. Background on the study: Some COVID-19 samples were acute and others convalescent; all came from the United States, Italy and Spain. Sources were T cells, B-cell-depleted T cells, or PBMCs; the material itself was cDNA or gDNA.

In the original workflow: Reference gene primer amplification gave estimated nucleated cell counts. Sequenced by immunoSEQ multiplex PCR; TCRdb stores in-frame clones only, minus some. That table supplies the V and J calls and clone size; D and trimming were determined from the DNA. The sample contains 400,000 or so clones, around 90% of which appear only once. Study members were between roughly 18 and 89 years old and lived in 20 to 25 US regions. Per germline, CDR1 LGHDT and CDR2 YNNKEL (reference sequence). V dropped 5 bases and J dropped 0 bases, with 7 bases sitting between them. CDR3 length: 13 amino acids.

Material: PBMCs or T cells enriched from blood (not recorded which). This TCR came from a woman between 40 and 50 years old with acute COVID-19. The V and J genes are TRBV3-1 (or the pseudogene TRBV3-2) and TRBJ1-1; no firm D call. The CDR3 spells CASSLALNTEAFF. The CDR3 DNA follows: TGTGCCAGCAGCTTAGCATTGAACACTGAAGCTTTCTTT.